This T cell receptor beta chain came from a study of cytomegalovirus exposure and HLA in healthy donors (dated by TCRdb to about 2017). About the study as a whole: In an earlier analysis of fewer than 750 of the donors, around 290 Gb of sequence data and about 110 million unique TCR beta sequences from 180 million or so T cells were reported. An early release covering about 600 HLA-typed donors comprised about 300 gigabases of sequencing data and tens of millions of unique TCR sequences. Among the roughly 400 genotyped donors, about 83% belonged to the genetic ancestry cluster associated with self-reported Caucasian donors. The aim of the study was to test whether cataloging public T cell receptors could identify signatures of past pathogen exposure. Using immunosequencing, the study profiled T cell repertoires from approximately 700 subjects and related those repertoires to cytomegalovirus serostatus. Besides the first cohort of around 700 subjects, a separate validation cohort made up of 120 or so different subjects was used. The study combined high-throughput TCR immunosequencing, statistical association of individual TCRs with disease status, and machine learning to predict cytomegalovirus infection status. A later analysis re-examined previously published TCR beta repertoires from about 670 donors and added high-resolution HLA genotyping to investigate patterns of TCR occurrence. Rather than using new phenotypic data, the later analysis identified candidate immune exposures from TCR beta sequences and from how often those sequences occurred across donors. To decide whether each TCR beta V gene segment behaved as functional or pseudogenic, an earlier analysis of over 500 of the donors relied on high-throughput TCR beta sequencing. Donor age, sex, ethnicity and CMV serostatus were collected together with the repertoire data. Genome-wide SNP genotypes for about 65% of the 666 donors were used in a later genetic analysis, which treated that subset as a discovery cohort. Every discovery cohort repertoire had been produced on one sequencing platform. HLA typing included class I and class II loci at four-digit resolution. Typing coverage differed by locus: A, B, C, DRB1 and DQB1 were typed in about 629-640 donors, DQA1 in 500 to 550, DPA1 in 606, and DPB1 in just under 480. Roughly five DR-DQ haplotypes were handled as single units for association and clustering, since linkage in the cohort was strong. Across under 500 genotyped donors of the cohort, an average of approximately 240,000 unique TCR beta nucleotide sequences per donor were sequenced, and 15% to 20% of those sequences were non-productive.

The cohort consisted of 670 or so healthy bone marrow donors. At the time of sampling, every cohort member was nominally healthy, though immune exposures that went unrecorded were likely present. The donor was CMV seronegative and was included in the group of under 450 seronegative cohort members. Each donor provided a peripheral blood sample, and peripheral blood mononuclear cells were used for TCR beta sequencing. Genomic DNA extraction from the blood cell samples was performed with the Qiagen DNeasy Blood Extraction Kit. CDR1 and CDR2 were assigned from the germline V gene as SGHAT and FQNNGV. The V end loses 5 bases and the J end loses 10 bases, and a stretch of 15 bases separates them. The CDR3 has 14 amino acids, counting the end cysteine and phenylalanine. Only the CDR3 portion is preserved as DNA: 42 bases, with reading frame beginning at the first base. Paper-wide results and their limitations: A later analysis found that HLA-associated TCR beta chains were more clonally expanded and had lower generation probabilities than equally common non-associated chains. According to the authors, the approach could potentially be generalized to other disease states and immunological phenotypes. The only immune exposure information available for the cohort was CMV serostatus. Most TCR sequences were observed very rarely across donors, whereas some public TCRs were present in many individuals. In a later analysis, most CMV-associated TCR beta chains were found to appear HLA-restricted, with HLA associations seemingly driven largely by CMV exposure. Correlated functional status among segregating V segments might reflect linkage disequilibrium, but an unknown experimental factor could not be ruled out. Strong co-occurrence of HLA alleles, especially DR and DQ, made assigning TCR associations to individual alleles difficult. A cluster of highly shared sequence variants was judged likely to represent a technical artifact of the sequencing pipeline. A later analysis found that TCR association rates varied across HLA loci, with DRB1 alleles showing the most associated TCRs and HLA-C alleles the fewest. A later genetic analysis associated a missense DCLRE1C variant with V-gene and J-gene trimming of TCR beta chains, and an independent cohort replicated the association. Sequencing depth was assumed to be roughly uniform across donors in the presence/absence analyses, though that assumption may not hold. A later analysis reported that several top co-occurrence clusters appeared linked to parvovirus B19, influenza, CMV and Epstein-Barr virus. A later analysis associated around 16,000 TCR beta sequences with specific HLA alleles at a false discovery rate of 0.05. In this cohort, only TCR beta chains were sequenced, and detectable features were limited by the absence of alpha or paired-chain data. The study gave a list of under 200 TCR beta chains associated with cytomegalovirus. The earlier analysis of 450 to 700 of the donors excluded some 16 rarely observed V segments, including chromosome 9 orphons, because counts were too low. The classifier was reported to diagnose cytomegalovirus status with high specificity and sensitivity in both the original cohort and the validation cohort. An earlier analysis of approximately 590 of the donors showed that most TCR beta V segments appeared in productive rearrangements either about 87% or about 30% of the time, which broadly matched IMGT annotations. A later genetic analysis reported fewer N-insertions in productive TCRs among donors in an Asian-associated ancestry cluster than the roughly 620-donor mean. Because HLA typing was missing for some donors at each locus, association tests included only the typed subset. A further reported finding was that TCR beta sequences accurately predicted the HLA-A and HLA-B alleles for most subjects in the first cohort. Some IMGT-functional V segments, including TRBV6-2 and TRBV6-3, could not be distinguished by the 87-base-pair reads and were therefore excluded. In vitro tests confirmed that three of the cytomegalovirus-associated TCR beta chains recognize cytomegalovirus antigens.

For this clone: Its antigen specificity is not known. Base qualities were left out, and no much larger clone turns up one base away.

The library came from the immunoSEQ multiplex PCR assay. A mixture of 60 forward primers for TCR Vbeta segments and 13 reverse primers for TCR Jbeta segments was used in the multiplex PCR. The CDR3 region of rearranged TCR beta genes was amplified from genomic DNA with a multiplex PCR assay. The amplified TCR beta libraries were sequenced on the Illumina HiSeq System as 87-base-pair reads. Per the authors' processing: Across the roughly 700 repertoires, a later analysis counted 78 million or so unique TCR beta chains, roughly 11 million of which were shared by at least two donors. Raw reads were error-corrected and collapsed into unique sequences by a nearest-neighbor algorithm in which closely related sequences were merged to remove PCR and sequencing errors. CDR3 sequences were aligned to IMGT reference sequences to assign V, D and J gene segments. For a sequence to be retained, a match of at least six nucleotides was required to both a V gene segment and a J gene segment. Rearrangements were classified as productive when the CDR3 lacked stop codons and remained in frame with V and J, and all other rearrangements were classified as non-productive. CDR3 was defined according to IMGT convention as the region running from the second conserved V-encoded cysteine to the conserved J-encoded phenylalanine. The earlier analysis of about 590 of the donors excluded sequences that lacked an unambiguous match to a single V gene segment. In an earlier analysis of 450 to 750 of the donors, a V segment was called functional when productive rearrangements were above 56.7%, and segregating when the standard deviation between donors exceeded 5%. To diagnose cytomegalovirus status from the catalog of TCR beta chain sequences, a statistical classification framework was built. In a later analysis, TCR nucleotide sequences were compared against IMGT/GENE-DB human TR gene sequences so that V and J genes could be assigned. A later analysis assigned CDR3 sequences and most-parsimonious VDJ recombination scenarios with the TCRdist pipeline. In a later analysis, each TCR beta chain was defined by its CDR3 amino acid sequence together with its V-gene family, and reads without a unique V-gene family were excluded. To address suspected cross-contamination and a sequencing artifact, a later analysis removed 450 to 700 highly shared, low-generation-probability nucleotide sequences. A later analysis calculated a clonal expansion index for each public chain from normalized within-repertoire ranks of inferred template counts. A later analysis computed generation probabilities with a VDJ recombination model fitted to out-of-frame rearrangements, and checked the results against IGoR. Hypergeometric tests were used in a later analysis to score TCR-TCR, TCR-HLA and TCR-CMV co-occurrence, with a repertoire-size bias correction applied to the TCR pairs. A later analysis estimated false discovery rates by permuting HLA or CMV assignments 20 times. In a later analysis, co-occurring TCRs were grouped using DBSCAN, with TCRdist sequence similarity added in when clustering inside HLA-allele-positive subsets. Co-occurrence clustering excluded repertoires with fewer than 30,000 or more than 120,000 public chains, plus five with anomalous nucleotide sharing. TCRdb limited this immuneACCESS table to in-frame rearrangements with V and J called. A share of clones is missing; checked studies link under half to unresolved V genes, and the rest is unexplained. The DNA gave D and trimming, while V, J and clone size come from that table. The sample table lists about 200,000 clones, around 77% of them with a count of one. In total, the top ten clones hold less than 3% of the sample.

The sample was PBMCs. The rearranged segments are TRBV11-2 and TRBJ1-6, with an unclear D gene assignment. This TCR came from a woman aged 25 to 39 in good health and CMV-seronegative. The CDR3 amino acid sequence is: CASSTRTGESPLHF. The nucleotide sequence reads TGTGCCAGCAGCACGCGGACCGGGGAATCACCCCTCCACTTT.